The text below deals with one TCR beta chain. These data belong to a study of sequential checkpoint blockade in melanoma. Study background: First-line arms were nivolumab then ipilimumab, or the reverse, randomized 1:1. After both sequences, patients received maintenance nivolumab.

Assay: immunoSEQ multiplex PCR; the TCRdb copy retains only in-frame clones and omits some. The profile covers over 8,000 clones, with approximately 82% appearing a single time and about 12% taken by the ten largest. Treatment here: randomized to nivolumab then ipilimumab (arm A) or the reverse (arm B). None of the patients previously received DNA-damaging chemotherapy. PBMC sorting kept live CD3+CD8+ cells without CD19 or CD56. Unmatched junction bases numbered 8, after V lost 5 bases and J lost 3 bases. Germline CDR1 reads SGHVS; CDR2 reads FNYEAQ. CDR3 size: 16 residues. This material consisted of CD8+ T cells sorted from blood (inferred from file names), taken from a patient given nivolumab and ipilimumab in sequence. The chain carries TRBV7-6 and TRBJ2-2, with 8 bases aligning to TRBD2. This sequence originates from a human donor with melanoma. This CDR3 is CASSQIAGRDTGELFF. The CDR3 DNA sequence: TGTGCCAGCAGCCAAATAGCGGGAAGGGACACCGGGGAGCTGTTTTTT. The full variable domain, with the rest looked up from reference TRBV7-6 and TRBJ2-2, is GAGVSQSPRYKVTKRGQDVALRCDPISGHVSLYWYRQALGQGPEFLTYFNYEAQQDKSGLPNDRFSAERPEGSISTLTIQRTEQRDSAMYRCASSQIAGRDTGELFFGEGSRLTVL.